One and the same sample provided the 23 T cell receptor beta chains below, sequenced in a study of T cell responses to AZD1222 COVID-19 vaccine. Method: immunoSEQ multiplex PCR; TCRdb's copy keeps in-frame clones and lacks some. The sample consists of about 120,000 clones, 90% to 95% of them appearing once. Here the sequenced sample was peripheral blood, taken on day 0 of AZD1222 vaccination. These receptors were obtained from an adult in good health.

V and J are TRBV2 and TRBJ2-3, with 10 bases identical to TRBD2. The germline CDR1 and CDR2 sequences are SNHLY and FYNNEI. The CDR3 loop spans 16 amino acids. V was clipped by 2 bases and J by 3 bases; unmatched bases: 5. This CDR3 is CASSEQRGGSTDTQYF. DNA of the CDR3: TGTGCCAGCAGTGAACAGCGGGGGGGCTCGACAGATACGCAGTATTTT.

The chain couples TRBV19 to TRBJ2-7; 15 nucleotides agree with TRBD2. Trimming cost V 5 bases and J 0 bases; bases outside gene matches: 8. From germline, CDR1 is LNHDA and CDR2 SQIVND (reference sequence). This CDR3 comprises 18 residues. The DNA of the CDR3 is TGTGCCAGTAGTTCCGGGACTAGCGGGGGGTCCTTCTCCTACGAGCAGTACTTC. Translation: CASSSGTSGGSFSYEQYF.

The CDR3 reads CASSYRGQVETQYF. CDR3 DNA sequence: TGTGCCAGCAGTTACAGGGGACAGGTAGAGACCCAGTACTTC. The chain combines TRBV6-5 with TRBJ2-5, with 8 bases lining up with TRBD1. This CDR3 is 14 amino acids long. With V trimmed by 2 bases and J by 4 bases, 3 bases remained unmatched. Germline V gene sequence: CDR1 MNHEY, CDR2 SVGAGI.

This chain joins TRBV19 and TRBJ2-6; D possibly corresponds to TRBD1 (6 bases). The CDR3 is 16 residues long. Trimming cost V 0 bases and J 10 bases, with 16 bases left between them. The germline CDR1 and CDR2 sequences are LNHDA and SQIVND (reference sequence). CDR3 in DNA: TGTGCCAGTAGTATAGATCAGGGGTCAGGGTTAAACGTCCTGACTTTC. This encodes CASSIDQGSGLNVLTF.

This clone has just a few counts. The rearrangement joins TRBV18 to TRBJ1-2; 9 nucleotides line up with TRBD1. The ends lost 3 bases at V and 4 bases at J; junction bases unmatched: 18. The CDR3 loop spans 19 amino acids. The germline gives CDR1 KGHSH, CDR2 LQKENI. This CDR3 reads CASSPATTQSGTGIYGYTF. DNA for the CDR3: TGTGCCAGCTCACCCGCCACTACTCAATCCGGGACAGGGATCTATGGCTACACCTTC.

This chain connects TRBV7-2 to TRBJ1-5; maybe TRBD1 (5 bases). This CDR3 has 15 residues. CDR1 and CDR2 (germline): SGHTA, FQGNSA. Trimming cost V 2 bases and J 1 base, with 9 bases left between them. CDR3 protein: CASSLQGRSNQPQHF. CDR3 nucleotide sequence: TGTGCCAGCAGCTTACAGGGTCGAAGCAATCAGCCCCAGCATTTT. Full variable domain (missing parts from reference TRBV7-2 and TRBJ1-5): GAGVSQSPSNKVTEKGKDVELRCDPISGHTALYWYRQSLGQGLEFLIYFQGNSAPDKSGLPSDRFSAERTGGSVSTLTIQRTQQEDSAVYLCASSLQGRSNQPQHFGDGTRLSIL.

This sequence joins TRBV30 and TRBJ2-3, with D uncertain. The length of the CDR3 is 13 residues. Between the trimmed V and J ends, which lost 0 bases and 4 bases, there was a span of 8 bases. Germline V gene lookup returns CDR1 GTSNPN and CDR2 SVGIG (reference sequence). CDR3 bases: TGTGCCTGGAGTGTTTCAGGCGCAGATACGCAGTATTTT. Protein: CAWSVSGADTQYF.

The chain is built from TRBV30 and TRBJ2-7, with unresolved D. This CDR3 contains 13 residues. Trimming took 1 base from V and 7 from J, leaving 14 bases between them. Germline lookup yields CDR1 GTSNPN and CDR2 SVGIG (reference sequence). CDR3: CAWSAFPLGEQYF. In nucleotides, the CDR3 is TGTGCCTGGAGTGCCTTCCCCCTGGGGGAGCAGTACTTC.

The chain has TRBV14 and TRBJ1-1; D is undetermined. The germline V and J ends were trimmed by 4 bases and 11 bases, with 17 bases remaining between them. The CDR3 contains 13 residues. Germline V gene data show CDR1 as SGHDN and CDR2 as FVKESK. DNA for the CDR3: TGTGCCAGCAGCCCATACGCGGCGAAAAGGGCTTTCTTT. Its protein product is CASSPYAAKRAFF.

The CDR3 sequence is CASSLRRGQYSDGNTIYF. For the CDR3, the DNA is TGTGCCAGCAGTCTCCGCAGGGGGCAATACTCCGACGGAAACACCATATATTTT. The gene calls are TRBV6-6 and TRBJ1-3; 8 bases agree with TRBD1. The CDR3 is 18 amino acids. Trimming took 5 bases from V and 4 from J; bases not matched to a gene: 16. Germline V gene lookup returns CDR1 MNHNY and CDR2 SVGAGI (reference sequence).

This chain links TRBV24-1 with TRBJ2-2; D gene unclear. CDR1 and CDR2 (germline): KGHDR, SFDVKD. The CDR3 is 16 amino acids. The ends were cut back, 9 bases at V and 0 bases at J, with 16 bases in the middle. The CDR3 nucleotides are TGTGCCACCTCGCTGGGCTTCTCTACGAACACCGGGGAGCTGTTTTTT. This gives the protein CATSLGFSTNTGELFF.

V is TRBV9 and J is TRBJ2-7; no clear D gene. The CDR3 extends over 14 amino acids. Germline V gene sequence: CDR1 SGDLS, CDR2 YYNGEE. V was clipped by 0 bases and J by 0 bases, with 7 bases between them. The CDR3 DNA follows: TGTGCCAGCAGCGTAGATGACTTCTCCTACGAGCAGTACTTC. Translating gives CASSVDDFSYEQYF.

The rearrangement uses TRBV11-1 and TRBJ2-7; D may correspond to TRBD1 or TRBD2 (5 bases each). Germline values: CDR1 SGHAT, CDR2 FQDESV (reference sequence). The CDR3 has 13 residues. The V gene lost 5 bases and the J gene lost 3 bases, with 11 bases spanning the gap. The CDR3 DNA follows: TGTGCCAGCAGCCCGGGACGTAACTACGAGCAGTACTTC. Translation: CASSPGRNYEQYF.

This chain links TRBV6-5 with TRBJ2-4; D is ambiguous. The CDR3 is 15 residues long. The V end was cut by 3 bases, the J end by 0 bases, with 9 bases between. Germline CDR1 and CDR2: MNHEY and SVGAGI. DNA of the CDR3: TGTGCCAGCAGTTATGGAGCCTTAGCCAAAAACATTCAGTACTTC. Translation: CASSYGALAKNIQYF.

The rearrangement joins TRBV11-2 to TRBJ1-2; D gene unclear. Trimming pared 5 bases from V and 0 bases from J, leaving 13 bases between. This CDR3 is 15 amino acids long. From germline, CDR1 is SGHAT and CDR2 FQNNGV. CDR3 coding DNA: TGTGCCAGCAGCCCCAGCCAGGTAGCTAACTATGGCTACACCTTC. Encoded protein: CASSPSQVANYGYTF.

This chain links TRBV18 with TRBJ2-1; TRBD2 matches 9 bases. With V trimmed by 0 bases and J by 16 bases, 7 bases remained unmatched. This CDR3 is 13 amino acids long. Germline V gene data show CDR1 as KGHSH and CDR2 as LQKENI. The DNA of the CDR3 is TGTGCCAGCTCACCACCGCTAGCGGGGTATCATTTCTTC. Residues: CASSPPLAGYHFF.

This clone was counted a few times. The chain recombines TRBV7-9 with TRBJ1-6; a possible D gene is TRBD1 (6 bases). Germline CDR1 is SEHNR and CDR2 is FQNEAQ (reference sequence). The length of the CDR3 is 16 residues. V lost 5 bases to trimming and J lost 0 bases, with 11 bases between them. The CDR3 loop is CASSQDRSSYNSPLHF. The CDR3 nucleotides are TGTGCCAGCAGCCAAGACAGGAGCTCCTATAATTCACCCCTCCACTTT. Drawing the rest from reference TRBV7-9 and TRBJ1-6, the complete variable domain is DTGVSQNPRHKITKRGQNVTFRCDPISEHNRLYWYRQTLGQGPEFLTYFQNEAQLEKSRLLSDRFSAERPKGSFSTLEIQRTEQGDSAMYLCASSQDRSSYNSPLHFGNGTRLTVT.

The chain is built from TRBV24-1 and TRBJ1-1, with a weak D call TRBD1 (5 bases). The CDR3 extends over 15 amino acids. V gave up 8 bases and J gave up 1 base, with 16 bases separating them. Per germline, CDR1 KGHDR and CDR2 SFDVKD. CDR3 protein: CATTTSGQGNTEAFF. Written as DNA, the CDR3 is TGTGCCACCACTACCTCTGGTCAGGGGAACACTGAAGCTTTCTTT.

This clone was seen only once. This chain connects TRBV4-3 to TRBJ1-1; no clear D gene. The germline gives CDR1 LGHNA, CDR2 YSLEER. Trimming removed 0 bases at V and 3 bases at J, with 11 bases between. This CDR3 is 15 amino acids long. The chain's CDR3 is CASSQDPRWDTEAFF. As DNA, the CDR3 is TGCGCCAGCAGCCAAGATCCCCGATGGGACACTGAAGCTTTCTTT.

V usage is TRBV10-3 and J usage is TRBJ1-4; D is possibly TRBD1 (5 bases). Germline V lookup: CDR1 ENHRY, CDR2 SYGVKD. V was trimmed by 3 bases and J by 8 bases, leaving 13 bases between them. The CDR3 length is 14 residues. The CDR3 bases are TGTGCCATCAGTGACCGAGGGTGGGACGAAAAACTGTTTTTT. Encoded protein: CAISDRGWDEKLFF.

This chain connects TRBV4-2 to TRBJ2-3, with TRBD2 matching over 10 bases. The trim removed 5 bases at V and 3 bases at J, leaving 2 bases unmatched. Germline V gives CDR1 LGHNA, CDR2 YNFKEQ. CDR3 length: 14 residues. The CDR3 spells CASSEAGGTDTQYF. In nucleotides, the CDR3 is TGTGCCAGCAGCGAAGCGGGGGGGACAGATACGCAGTATTTT.

A note on this clone: Other DNA variants within this sample encode the same CDR3. The chain recombines TRBV7-2 with TRBJ1-5; 11 nucleotides align to TRBD1. Germline CDR1 reads SGHTA; CDR2 reads FQGNSA. The CDR3 spans 15 residues. With V trimmed by 5 bases and J by 4 bases, 4 bases remained unmatched. The CDR3: CASSPGTGGNQPQHF. The CDR3 coding sequence is TGTGCCAGCAGCCCCGGGACAGGGGGGAATCAGCCCCAGCATTTT.

The chain combines TRBV3-1 (or the pseudogene TRBV3-2) with TRBJ2-7; the D is unclear. Germline values: CDR1 LGHDT, CDR2 YNNKEL (reference sequence). V was shortened by 0 bases and J by 1 base, with 10 bases between the two germline ends. CDR3 length: 15 amino acids. CDR3 sequence (DNA): TGTGCCAGCAGCCAAGATGTGCGGTTGTCCTACGAGCAGTACTTC. Protein: CASSQDVRLSYEQYF.